The 32 T cell receptor beta chains below come from one sample, sequenced in a study of T cells in Graves' hyperthyroidism and ophthalmopathy. From RNA transcripts, TCR beta CDR3 regions were amplified. During a first-round RT-PCR of the TCR CDR3, the HTBI primer set was used. TCRdb passed the multiplex PCR reads through MiXCR, listing each CDR3 protein once. Among 500,000 to 600,000 distinct CDR3 sequences listed, around 45% were seen once. Sequencing was performed on peripheral blood or thyroid tissue (not recorded which). All receptors derive from an adult woman with Graves' disease, either hyperthyroidism or ophthalmopathy (not recorded which).

The chain combines TRBV7-9 with TRBJ2-1, with TRBD1 identical over 7 bases. The CDR3 is made up of 14 amino acids. Germline V CDR1 and CDR2: SEHNR, FQNEAQ (reference sequence). V was clipped by 1 base and J by 7 bases; unmatched bases: 4. CDR3 nucleotides: TGTGCCAGCAGCTTAGGAGGGGGCTTTAATGAGCAGTTCTTC. This translates into CASSLGGGFNEQFF. Full variable domain (remainder filled in from reference TRBV7-9 and TRBJ2-1): DTGVSQNPRHKITKRGQNVTFRCDPISEHNRLYWYRQTLGQGPEFLTYFQNEAQLEKSRLLSDRFSAERPKGSFSTLEIQRTEQGDSAMYLCASSLGGGFNEQFFGPGTRLTVL.

J is TRBJ2-5 and V is TRBV20-1; 14 nucleotides align to TRBD2. The CDR3 is 15 residues long. Germline V gene data show CDR1 as DFQATT and CDR2 as SNEGSKA (reference sequence). With 2 bases clipped from V and 5 bases from J, the junction kept 4 bases outside the gene matches. CDR3 nucleotide sequence: TGCAGTGCTAGAAGACTAGCGGGAGGGGTGGAGACCCAGTACTTC. Its translation is CSARRLAGGVETQYF.

This sequence joins TRBV7-3 and TRBJ2-5; the D is unclear. The CDR3 runs to 15 residues. Germline V gene data show CDR1 as SGHTA and CDR2 as FQGTGA. Trimming pared 2 bases from V and 5 bases from J, leaving 15 bases between. CDR3 sequence reads: CASSLAGQDGETQYF. The CDR3 nucleotides read TGTGCCAGCAGCTTAGCCGGGCAGGATGGCGAGACCCAGTACTTC.

The V call is TRBV20-1, the J call TRBJ1-1; maybe TRBD1 (5 bases). The CDR3 is made up of 13 amino acids. V lost 6 bases, J lost 1 base, and 12 bases lay in between. Germline CDR1 is DFQATT and CDR2 is SNEGSKA (reference sequence). The CDR3 nucleotides read TGCAGTGCCCAGCGGGGACCGAACACTGAAGCTTTCTTT. Translating gives CSAQRGPNTEAFF.

This clonotype was seen repeatedly, ten times or more. The chain joins TRBV6-1 to TRBJ2-5; TRBD2 aligns across 10 bases. The germline V gene encodes CDR1 MNHNS and CDR2 SASEGT. J lost 7 bases, V lost 4 bases, and 15 bases had no gene match. The CDR3 totals 17 residues. The CDR3: CASSGASASGSPGTQYF. Written as DNA, the CDR3 is TGTGCCAGCAGTGGAGCCTCAGCTAGCGGGAGCCCTGGGACCCAGTACTTC.

This chain links TRBV5-1 with TRBJ2-5, with TRBD1 identical over 7 bases. V lost 7 bases, J lost 2 bases, and 5 bases stayed unmatched. The germline V gene has CDR1 SGHRS and CDR2 YFSETQ. The CDR3 is made up of 13 amino acids. The DNA of the CDR3 is TGCGCCAGCGGTGTGGGACAGCAAGAGACCCAGTACTTC. Its translation: CASGVGQQETQYF.

DNA of the CDR3: TGTGCCAGCAGCCCGAGACTTAGGACAGGGATGAACTACGAGCAGTACTTC. As protein: CASSPRLRTGMNYEQYF. The chain carries TRBV3-1 and TRBJ2-7; 8 nucleotides line up with TRBD1. The germline gives CDR1 LGHDT, CDR2 YNNKEL (reference sequence). Trimming removed 4 bases from V and 3 bases from J; junction bases left unmatched: 14. The CDR3 length is 17 residues.

The rearrangement links TRBV5-1 to TRBJ1-3, with 8 bases fitting TRBD1. The CDR3 totals 16 residues. Germline CDR1 and CDR2: SGHRS and YFSETQ. The ends lost 0 bases at V and 1 base at J; junction bases unmatched: 3. The CDR3 DNA reads as TGCGCCAGCAGCTTGGGGACAGGGCTGTCTGGAAACACCATATATTTT. Protein sequence: CASSLGTGLSGNTIYF.

The chain links TRBV7-8 to TRBJ2-1; no definite D call. V lost 5 bases and J lost 4, with 3 bases in between. The germline V gene has CDR1 SGHVS and CDR2 FQNEAQ. The CDR3 sequence is 11 residues long. The CDR3 DNA reads as TGTGCCAGCAGCCCGTACAATGAGCAGTTCTTC. This translates into CASSPYNEQFF.

The table lists this clonotype with many counts. The chain has TRBV5-1 and TRBJ1-5; a possible D gene is TRBD1 (6 bases). Trimming stripped 2 bases from V and 6 bases from J, with 15 bases between. Germline CDR1 is SGHRS and CDR2 is YFSETQ. The CDR3 runs to 15 residues. CDR3 nucleotides: TGCGCCAGCAGCTTAGGGGGATTTTTGGGTCAGCCCCAGCATTTT. Amino acids: CASSLGGFLGQPQHF.

The rearrangement joins TRBV7-9 to TRBJ2-1; D uncertain. Deletions cut 1 base from V and 4 bases from J, with 5 bases between. Germline assignment: CDR1 SEHNR and CDR2 FQNEAQ (reference sequence). The CDR3 is made up of 13 amino acids. As DNA, the CDR3 is TGTGCCAGCAGCTTAGAACAGTACAATGAGCAGTTCTTC. Its protein product is CASSLEQYNEQFF.

This clonotype has only a few counts. The rearrangement links TRBV19 to TRBJ1-1, with D uncertain. The length of the CDR3 is 12 residues. V was trimmed by 7 bases and J by 2 bases, leaving 8 bases between them. In germline, CDR1 is LNHDA, CDR2 SQIVND (reference sequence). This CDR3 is CASMWFNTEAFF. The CDR3 DNA follows: TGTGCCAGTATGTGGTTCAACACTGAAGCTTTCTTT.

The chain combines TRBV20-1 with TRBJ2-5; D not resolved. There are 14 residues in the CDR3. Germline V CDR1 and CDR2: DFQATT, SNEGSKA (reference sequence). The V and J ends lost 2 bases and 1 base respectively, with 11 bases between them. The CDR3 here is CSARNDWSQETQYF. The DNA for the CDR3 is TGCAGTGCTAGAAATGATTGGTCCCAAGAGACCCAGTACTTC.

V is TRBV7-8 and J is TRBJ1-3; D possibly corresponds to TRBD1 (5 bases). Germline V lookup: CDR1 SGHVS, CDR2 FQNEAQ. The V end was cut by 5 bases, the J end by 9 bases, with 11 bases between. This CDR3 has 12 residues. The CDR3 DNA reads as TGTGCCAGCAGCGACCGGGACTCCACCATATATTTT. Translated: CASSDRDSTIYF.

This clonotype has a count of ten or more. J is TRBJ1-5 and V is TRBV2; D is unresolved. This CDR3 comprises 15 residues. V lost 8 bases and J lost 4, with 18 bases in between. Looked up from germline, CDR1 is SNHLY and CDR2 is FYNNEI. In DNA, the CDR3 is TGTGCCAGCCGAAGAAGGAGGGATGGTAATCAGCCCCAGCATTTT. Protein: CASRRRRDGNQPQHF.

This clonotype was detected only a few times. J is TRBJ2-5 and V is TRBV4-1; unclear D gene. This CDR3 contains 12 residues. CDR1 is MGHRA and CDR2 is YSYEKL in the germline V gene. V dropped 3 bases and J dropped 5 bases, with 7 bases sitting between them. The CDR3 is CASSHPWETQYF. The DNA for the CDR3 is TGCGCCAGCAGCCATCCCTGGGAGACCCAGTACTTC.

At least ten counts were recorded for this clonotype. The V and J genes are TRBV7-2 and TRBJ1-2, with D uncertain. Germline V gene sequence: CDR1 SGHTA, CDR2 FQGNSA. Trimming removed 4 bases at V and 8 bases at J, with 11 bases between. CDR3 size: 12 residues. The DNA for the CDR3 is TGTGCCAGCAGCTCCCTGCCTTCCGGCTACACCTTC. Translated: CASSSLPSGYTF.

This clonotype was seen only a few times. The rearrangement joins TRBV30 to TRBJ2-2, with D possibly matching TRBD2 (5 bases). Trimming removed 5 bases at V and 8 bases at J, with 12 bases between. Germline V CDR1 and CDR2: GTSNPN, SVGIG (reference sequence). The CDR3 has 12 amino acids. CDR3 residues: CAWSDGGGELFF. The CDR3 DNA reads TGTGCCTGGTCGGACGGAGGAGGGGAGCTGTTTTTT. Full variable domain (rest looked up from reference TRBV30 and TRBJ2-2): SQTIHQWPATLVQPVGSPLSLECTVEGTSNPNLYWYRQAAGRGLQLLFYSVGIGQISSEVPQNLSASRPQDRQFILSSKKLLLSDSGFYLCAWSDGGGELFFGEGSRLTVL.

This rearrangement joins TRBV20-1 to TRBJ2-7, with unresolved D. Trimming pared 2 bases from V and 6 bases from J, leaving 11 bases between. There are 12 residues in the CDR3. Looked up from germline, CDR1 is DFQATT and CDR2 is SNEGSKA (reference sequence). The CDR3 nucleotides read TGCAGTGCTAGAAGAGGTCTCCTCGAGCAGTACTTC. It encodes CSARRGLLEQYF.

CDR3 in amino acids: CASIPGQLSVYGYTF. As DNA, the CDR3 is TGTGCCAGCATCCCGGGACAGCTGTCCGTCTATGGCTACACCTTC. V usage is TRBV2 and J usage is TRBJ1-2, with TRBD1 matching 7 bases. Germline loops: CDR1 SNHLY, CDR2 FYNNEI. CDR3 size: 15 residues. After removal of 7 bases from V and 4 bases from J, the junction contained 12 bases not matched to a gene.

This clonotype has a handful of counts. This may stem from a read error, because a much larger clone lies one nucleotide away. The CDR3 here is CASRQGYSSYNEQFF. The CDR3 nucleotides read TGTGCCAGCAGGCAAGGCTATTCTTCCTACAATGAGCAGTTCTTC. The V gene is TRBV3-1, the J gene TRBJ2-1; D gene ambiguous. From germline, CDR1 is LGHDT and CDR2 YNNKEL (reference sequence). The CDR3 is 15 amino acids.

This chain links TRBV29-1 with TRBJ1-2; TRBD1 agrees at 7 bases. V lost 7 bases and J lost 3; bases outside the gene matches: 2. CDR3 length equals 11 residues. Per the germline V gene, CDR1 is SQVTM and CDR2 is ANQGSEA. DNA for the CDR3: TGCAGCGGGGGACAGTACTATGGCTACACCTTC. It is translated as CSGGQYYGYTF.

This clonotype appeared many times. V usage is TRBV12-3 or TRBV12-4 and J usage is TRBJ1-6, with 9 bases matching TRBD1. The length of the CDR3 is 14 residues. Unmatched junction bases numbered 4, after V lost 6 bases and J lost 7 bases. The CDR3 coding sequence is TGTGCCAGCAGCACCGGGACAGGGAATTCACCCCTCCACTTT. Encoded protein: CASSTGTGNSPLHF.

Many counts were recorded for this clonotype. V gene TRBV6-5 combines with J gene TRBJ1-3; D unresolved. CDR3 length: 14 residues. Looked up from germline, CDR1 is MNHEY and CDR2 is SVGAGI. V gave up 0 bases and J gave up 0 bases, with 3 bases separating them. Here the CDR3 reads CASSYSTSGNTIYF. In DNA, the CDR3 is TGTGCCAGCAGTTACTCAACCTCTGGAAACACCATATATTTT.

About this clonotype itself: A junction boundary mismatches the germline segment, possibly from a read error. The rearrangement links TRBV6-1 to TRBJ2-5, with D tentatively TRBD1 or TRBD2 (5 bases each). The CDR3 sequence is 14 residues long. Germline values: CDR1 MNHNS, CDR2 SASEGT. The DNA for the CDR3 is TGTGCCAGCAGCCCCGGGACGGCGTCGGAGACCCAGAACTTC. Residues: CASSPGTASETQNF.

This chain joins TRBV25-1 and TRBJ2-5; 8 bases are a match to TRBD2. Looked up from germline, CDR1 is MGHDK and CDR2 is SYGVNS. The CDR3 covers 13 residues. The J segment lost 5 bases and the V segment lost 8 bases, leaving 7 bases of the junction unmatched. The CDR3 DNA sequence: TGTGCCAGCGTGCGGGGGGCGCGGGAGACCCAGTACTTC. Its protein product is CASVRGARETQYF.

This clonotype was counted ten times or more. CDR3 in DNA: TGTGCCAGCAGCACCCATGGCTCGGGACTAAGCGCGAAGTACTTC. This sequence encodes CASSTHGSGLSAKYF. This chain links TRBV7-9 with TRBJ2-5, with 7 bases that match TRBD2. Unmatched junction bases numbered 18, after V lost 5 bases and J lost 12 bases. The CDR3 totals 15 residues. CDR1 and CDR2 (germline): SEHNR, FQNEAQ (reference sequence).

The chain employs TRBV11-2 and TRBJ2-7; unclear D gene. V shed 7 bases and J shed 6 bases, with 13 bases lying between them. The V gene's germline CDR1 is SGHAT and CDR2 FQNNGV. The CDR3 has 12 amino acids. The CDR3 coding sequence is TGTGCCAGCATCCTGACCCGCTCCGAGCAGTACTTC. It codes for CASILTRSEQYF. Using reference TRBV11-2 and TRBJ2-7 for the parts outside the CDR3, the full variable domain is EAGVAQSPRYKIIEKRQSVAFWCNPISGHATLYWYQQILGQGPKLLIQFQNNGVVDDSQLPKDRFSAERLKGVDSTLKIQPAKLEDSAVYLCASILTRSEQYFGPGTRLTVT.

This clonotype occurred many times. The V call is TRBV4-1, the J call TRBJ1-2; the D gene is possibly TRBD1 (5 bases). Germline lookup yields CDR1 MGHRA and CDR2 YSYEKL. The CDR3 is 15 amino acids. V dropped 0 bases and J dropped 4 bases, with 12 bases sitting between them. CDR3 in DNA: TGCGCCAGCAGCCAAGAGGGTCAGGGAACCTATGGCTACACCTTC. This gives the protein CASSQEGQGTYGYTF.

For the CDR3, the DNA is TGCGCCAGCAGCTTGGACGGCAGGAGTATCGGAAACACCTTC. This translates into CASSLDGRSIGNTF. The rearrangement joins TRBV5-1 to TRBJ1-2; D is unresolved. Germline CDR1 SGHRS, CDR2 YFSETQ. CDR3 length: 14 amino acids. V lost 0 bases, J lost 12 bases, and 18 bases lay in between.

This clonotype was seen once. As DNA, the CDR3 is TGTGCCAGCGGCTTGGGGGGCTCTGGGGCCAACGTCCTGACTTTC. Translating gives CASGLGGSGANVLTF. The chain couples TRBV19 to TRBJ2-6; the D gene is possibly TRBD2 (6 bases). Trimming removed 9 bases at V and 0 bases at J, with 12 bases between. Germline V lookup: CDR1 LNHDA, CDR2 SQIVND (reference sequence). The CDR3 contains 15 residues. Using reference TRBV19 and TRBJ2-6 for the parts outside the CDR3, the full variable domain is DGGITQSPKYLFRKEGQNVTLSCEQNLNHDAMYWYRQDPGQGLRLIYYSQIVNDFQKGDIAEGYSVSREKKESFPLTVTSAQKNPTAFYLCASGLGGSGANVLTFGAGSRLTVL.

The chain is built from TRBV7-9 and TRBJ1-1; D gene uncertain. V lost 1 base and J lost 4, with 13 bases in between. CDR3 length equals 15 residues. CDR1 is SEHNR and CDR2 is FQNEAQ in the germline V gene (reference sequence). This CDR3 reads CASSLVPRTATEAFF. The CDR3 DNA reads as TGTGCCAGCAGCTTAGTACCCCGAACGGCCACTGAAGCTTTCTTT. Full variable domain (outside the CDR3, taken from reference TRBV7-9 and TRBJ1-1): DTGVSQNPRHKITKRGQNVTFRCDPISEHNRLYWYRQTLGQGPEFLTYFQNEAQLEKSRLLSDRFSAERPKGSFSTLEIQRTEQGDSAMYLCASSLVPRTATEAFFGQGTRLTVV.